The sequence of this TCR beta chain was determined in a study of Ad26.COV2.S vaccination and SARS-CoV-2 variants. Study outcomes and limitations: Placebo and vaccine recipients had non-spike TCR breadth that was similar. Marked by substantial breadth, spike-specific CD8+ and CD4+ T cell responses were reportedly seen after vaccination.

The CDR3 covers 15 residues. The ends lost 4 bases at V and 7 bases at J; junction bases unmatched: 9. CDR1 is LNHDA and CDR2 is SQIVND in the germline V gene (reference sequence). Specified treatment: 15 to 20 received Ad26.COV2.S at low or high dose, single or two shots; several received placebo; per-sample allocation not given. Specimen acquisition occurred on day 63 following the initial vaccine or placebo injection. TCRdb keeps only in-frame clones here, not all; method: immunoSEQ multiplex PCR. This table holds 200,000 to 300,000 clones, roughly 90% found once. A word on this clone: Antigen: not known.

The chain combines TRBV19 with TRBJ2-2; 7 bases match TRBD1. This TCR was sampled from a person aged 18-65 years who received the Ad26.COV2.S COVID-19 vaccine or a placebo. Specimen: peripheral blood, collected in a trial of Ad26.COV2.S vaccine versus placebo. The CDR3 DNA sequence: TGTGCCAGTAGTACAGGGGGATCGGCACGCGGGGAGCTGTTTTTT. The encoded protein is CASSTGGSARGELFF.